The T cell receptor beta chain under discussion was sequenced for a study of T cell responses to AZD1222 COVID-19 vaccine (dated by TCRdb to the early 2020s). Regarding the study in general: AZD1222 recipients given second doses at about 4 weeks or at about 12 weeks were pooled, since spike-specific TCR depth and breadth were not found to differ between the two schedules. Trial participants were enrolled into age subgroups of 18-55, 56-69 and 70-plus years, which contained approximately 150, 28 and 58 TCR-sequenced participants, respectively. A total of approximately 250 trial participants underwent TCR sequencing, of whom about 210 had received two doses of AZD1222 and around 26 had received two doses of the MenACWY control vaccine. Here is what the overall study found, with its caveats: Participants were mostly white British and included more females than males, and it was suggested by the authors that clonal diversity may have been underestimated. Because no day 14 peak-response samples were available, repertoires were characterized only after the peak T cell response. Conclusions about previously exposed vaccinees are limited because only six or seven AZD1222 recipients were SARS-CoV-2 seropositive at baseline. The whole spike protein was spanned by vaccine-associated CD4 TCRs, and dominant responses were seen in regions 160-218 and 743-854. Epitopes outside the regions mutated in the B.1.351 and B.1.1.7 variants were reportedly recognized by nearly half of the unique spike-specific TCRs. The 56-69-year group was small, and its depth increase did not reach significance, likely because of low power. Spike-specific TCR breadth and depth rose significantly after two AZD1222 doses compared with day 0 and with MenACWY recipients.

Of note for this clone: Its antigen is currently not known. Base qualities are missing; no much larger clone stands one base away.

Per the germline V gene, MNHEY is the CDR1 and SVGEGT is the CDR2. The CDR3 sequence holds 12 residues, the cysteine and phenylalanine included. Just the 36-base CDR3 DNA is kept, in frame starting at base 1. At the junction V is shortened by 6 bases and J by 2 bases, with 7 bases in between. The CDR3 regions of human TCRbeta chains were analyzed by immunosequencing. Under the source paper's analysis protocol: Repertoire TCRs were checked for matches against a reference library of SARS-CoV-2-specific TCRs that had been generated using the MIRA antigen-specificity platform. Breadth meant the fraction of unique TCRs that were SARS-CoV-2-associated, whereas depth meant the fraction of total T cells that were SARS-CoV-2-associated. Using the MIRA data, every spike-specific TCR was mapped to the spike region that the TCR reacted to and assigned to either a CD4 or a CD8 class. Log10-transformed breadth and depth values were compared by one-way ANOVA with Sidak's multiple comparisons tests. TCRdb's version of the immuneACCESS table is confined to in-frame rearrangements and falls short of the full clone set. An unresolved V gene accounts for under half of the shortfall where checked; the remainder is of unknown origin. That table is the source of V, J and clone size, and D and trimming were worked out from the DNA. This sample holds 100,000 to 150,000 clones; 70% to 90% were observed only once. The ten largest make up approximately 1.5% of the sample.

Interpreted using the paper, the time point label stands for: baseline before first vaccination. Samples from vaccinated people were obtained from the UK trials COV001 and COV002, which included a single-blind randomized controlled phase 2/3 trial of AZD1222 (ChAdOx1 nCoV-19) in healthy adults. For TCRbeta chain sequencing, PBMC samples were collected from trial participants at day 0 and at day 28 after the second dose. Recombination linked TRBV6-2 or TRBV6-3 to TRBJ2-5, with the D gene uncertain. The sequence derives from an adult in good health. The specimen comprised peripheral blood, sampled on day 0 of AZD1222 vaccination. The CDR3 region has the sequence CASSPRQETQYF. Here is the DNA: TGTGCCAGCAGCCCTAGGCAAGAGACCCAGTACTTC.